This T cell receptor beta chain was profiled in a study of blood T cell repertoires in COVID-19. Whole-study context: Donors in the United States, Italy and Spain gave samples during acute or convalescent COVID-19. Sample material is recorded as cDNA or gDNA derived from T cells, B-cell-depleted T cells, or PBMCs.

Losses at the gene ends were 4 bases for V and 7 bases for J; bases not matched to a gene: 9. From germline, CDR1 is LNHDA and CDR2 SQIVND (reference sequence). The CDR3 totals 15 residues. Produced via immunoSEQ multiplex PCR; TCRdb's table is partial and in-frame only. The table lists around 68,000 clones, roughly nine tenths of them singletons. This clone is classed as medium-sized. This receptor was taken from a man between 45 and 60 years old with active COVID-19. This chain uses TRBV19 with TRBJ2-2; 7 bases align to TRBD1. Sample: peripheral blood. CDR3 sequence reads: CASSTERTGRGELFF. The CDR3 region has the DNA TGTGCCAGTAGTACGGAACGGACAGGACGCGGGGAGCTGTTTTTT.